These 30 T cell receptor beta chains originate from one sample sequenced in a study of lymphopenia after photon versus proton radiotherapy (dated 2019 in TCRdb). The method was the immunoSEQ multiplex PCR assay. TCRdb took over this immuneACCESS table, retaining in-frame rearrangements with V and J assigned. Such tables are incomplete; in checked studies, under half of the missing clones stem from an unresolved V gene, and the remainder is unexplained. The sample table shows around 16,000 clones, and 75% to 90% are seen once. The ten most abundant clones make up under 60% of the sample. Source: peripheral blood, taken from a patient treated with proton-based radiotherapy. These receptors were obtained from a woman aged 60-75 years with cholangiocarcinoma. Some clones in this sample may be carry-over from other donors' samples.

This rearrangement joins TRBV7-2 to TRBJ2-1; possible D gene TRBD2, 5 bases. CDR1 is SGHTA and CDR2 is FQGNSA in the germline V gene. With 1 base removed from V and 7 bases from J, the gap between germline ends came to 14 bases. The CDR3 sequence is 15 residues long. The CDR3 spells CASSLVSGLLNEQFF. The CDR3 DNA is TGTGCCAGCAGCTTAGTCAGCGGCCTATTAAATGAGCAGTTCTTC.

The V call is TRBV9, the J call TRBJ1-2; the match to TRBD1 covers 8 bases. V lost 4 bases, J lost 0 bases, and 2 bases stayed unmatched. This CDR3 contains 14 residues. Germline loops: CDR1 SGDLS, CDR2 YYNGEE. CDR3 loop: CASSRQGTNYGYTF. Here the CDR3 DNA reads TGTGCCAGCAGCAGACAGGGGACTAACTATGGCTACACCTTC.

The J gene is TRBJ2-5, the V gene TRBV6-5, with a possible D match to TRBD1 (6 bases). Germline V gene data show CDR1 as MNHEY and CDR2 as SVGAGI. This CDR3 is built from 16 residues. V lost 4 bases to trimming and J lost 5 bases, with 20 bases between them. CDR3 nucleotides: TGTGCCAGCAGTTTAACAGGGAGAGGGGTTAGGGAGACCCAGTACTTC. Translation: CASSLTGRGVRETQYF.

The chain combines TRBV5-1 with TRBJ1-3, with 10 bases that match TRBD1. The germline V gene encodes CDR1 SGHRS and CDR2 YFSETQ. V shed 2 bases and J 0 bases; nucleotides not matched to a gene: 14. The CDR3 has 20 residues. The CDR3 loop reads CASSFVGQGVPTSSGNTIYF. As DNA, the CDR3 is TGCGCCAGCAGCTTTGTAGGACAGGGGGTTCCGACCAGCTCTGGAAACACCATATATTTT.

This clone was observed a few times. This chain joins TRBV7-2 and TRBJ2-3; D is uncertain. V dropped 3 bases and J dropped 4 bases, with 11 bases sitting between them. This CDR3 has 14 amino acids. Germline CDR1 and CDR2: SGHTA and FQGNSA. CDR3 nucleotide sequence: TGTGCCAGCAGCTTTAATATCTTCGCAGATACGCAGTATTTT. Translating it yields CASSFNIFADTQYF.

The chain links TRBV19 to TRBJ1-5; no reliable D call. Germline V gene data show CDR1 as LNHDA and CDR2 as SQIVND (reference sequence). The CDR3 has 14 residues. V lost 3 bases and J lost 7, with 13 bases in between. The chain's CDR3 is CASSMNTKRQPQHF. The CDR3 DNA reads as TGTGCCAGTAGTATGAACACTAAGAGACAGCCCCAGCATTTT.

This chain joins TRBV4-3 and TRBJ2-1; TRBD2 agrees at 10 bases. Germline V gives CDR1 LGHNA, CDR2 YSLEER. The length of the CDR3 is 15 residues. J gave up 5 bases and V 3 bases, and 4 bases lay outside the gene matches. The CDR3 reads CASSHSGLANNEQFF. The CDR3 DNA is TGCGCCAGCAGCCACTCGGGACTAGCGAACAATGAGCAGTTCTTC.

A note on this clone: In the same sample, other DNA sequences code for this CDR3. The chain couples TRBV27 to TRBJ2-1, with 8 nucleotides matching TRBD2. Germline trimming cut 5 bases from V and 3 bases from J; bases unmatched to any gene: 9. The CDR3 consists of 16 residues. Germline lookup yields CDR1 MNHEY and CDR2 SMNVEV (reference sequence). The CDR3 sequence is CASSPLRAGGYNEQFF. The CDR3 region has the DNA TGTGCCAGCAGTCCCCTCAGGGCGGGAGGCTACAATGAGCAGTTCTTC.

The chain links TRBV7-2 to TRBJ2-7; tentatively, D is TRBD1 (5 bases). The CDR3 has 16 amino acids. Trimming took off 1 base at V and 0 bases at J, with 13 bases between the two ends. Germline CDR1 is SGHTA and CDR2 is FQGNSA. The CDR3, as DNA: TGTGCCAGCAGCTTAGGACAGAGAGTTAGCTCCTACGAGCAGTACTTC. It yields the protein CASSLGQRVSSYEQYF.

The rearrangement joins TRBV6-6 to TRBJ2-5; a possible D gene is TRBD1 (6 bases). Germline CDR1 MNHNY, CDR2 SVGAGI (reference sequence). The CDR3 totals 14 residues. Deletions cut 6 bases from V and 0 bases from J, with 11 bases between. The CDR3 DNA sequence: TGTGCCAGCAGGGGGGACACGTACCAAGAGACCCAGTACTTC. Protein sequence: CASRGDTYQETQYF.

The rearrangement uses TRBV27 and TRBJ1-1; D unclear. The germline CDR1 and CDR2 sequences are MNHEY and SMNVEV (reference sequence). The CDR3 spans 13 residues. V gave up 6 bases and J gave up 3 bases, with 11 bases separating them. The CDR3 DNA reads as TGTGCCAGCAGCCAACAGCGGGACACTGAAGCTTTCTTT. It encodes CASSQQRDTEAFF.

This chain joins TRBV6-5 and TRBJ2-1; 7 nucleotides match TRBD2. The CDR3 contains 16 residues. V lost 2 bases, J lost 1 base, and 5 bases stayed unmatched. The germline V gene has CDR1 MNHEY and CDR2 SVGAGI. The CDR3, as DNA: TGTGCCAGCAGTTACGGCCGACTAGCTTCCTACAATGAGCAGTTCTTC. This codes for CASSYGRLASYNEQFF.

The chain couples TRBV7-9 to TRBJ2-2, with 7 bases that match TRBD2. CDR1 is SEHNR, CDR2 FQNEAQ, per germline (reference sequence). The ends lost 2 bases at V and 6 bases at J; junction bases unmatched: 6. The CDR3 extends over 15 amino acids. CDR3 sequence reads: CASSLNDGRPGELFF. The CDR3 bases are TGTGCCAGCAGCTTAAATGACGGGAGGCCCGGGGAGCTGTTTTTT.

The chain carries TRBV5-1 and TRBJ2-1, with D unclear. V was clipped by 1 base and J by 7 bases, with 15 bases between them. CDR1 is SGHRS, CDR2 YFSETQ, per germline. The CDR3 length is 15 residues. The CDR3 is CASSLITVKRNEQFF. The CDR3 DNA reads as TGCGCCAGCAGCTTGATTACAGTTAAACGGAATGAGCAGTTCTTC.

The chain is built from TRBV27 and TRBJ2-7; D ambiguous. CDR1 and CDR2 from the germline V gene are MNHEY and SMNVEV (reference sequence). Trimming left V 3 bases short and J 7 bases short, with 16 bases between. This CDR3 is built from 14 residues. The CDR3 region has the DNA TGTGCCAGCAGTTTCCTCCAGACCCCCTGGGAGCAGTACTTC. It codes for CASSFLQTPWEQYF.

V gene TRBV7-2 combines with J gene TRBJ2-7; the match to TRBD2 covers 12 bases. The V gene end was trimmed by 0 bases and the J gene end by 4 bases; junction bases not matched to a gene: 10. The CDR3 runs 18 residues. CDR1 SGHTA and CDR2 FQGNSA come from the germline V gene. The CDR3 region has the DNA TGTGCCAGCAGCTTAGCGGGGCTAGCGGGAGGGCTCTGGTACGAGCAGTACTTC. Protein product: CASSLAGLAGGLWYEQYF. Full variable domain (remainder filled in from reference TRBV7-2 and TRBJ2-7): GAGVSQSPSNKVTEKGKDVELRCDPISGHTALYWYRQSLGQGLEFLIYFQGNSAPDKSGLPSDRFSAERTGGSVSTLTIQRTQQEDSAVYLCASSLAGLAGGLWYEQYFGPGTRLTVT.

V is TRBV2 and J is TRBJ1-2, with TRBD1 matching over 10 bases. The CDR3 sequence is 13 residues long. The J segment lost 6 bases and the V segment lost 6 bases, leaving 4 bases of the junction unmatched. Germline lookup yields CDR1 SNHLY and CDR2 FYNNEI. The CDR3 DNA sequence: TGTGCCAGCAGGACGGACAGGGGGGATGGCTACACCTTC. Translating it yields CASRTDRGDGYTF.

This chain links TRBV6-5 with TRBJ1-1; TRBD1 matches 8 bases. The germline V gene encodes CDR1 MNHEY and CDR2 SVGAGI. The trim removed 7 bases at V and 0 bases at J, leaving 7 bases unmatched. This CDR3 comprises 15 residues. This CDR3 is CASTRAGGMNTEAFF. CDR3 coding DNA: TGTGCCAGCACCCGTGCAGGGGGCATGAACACTGAAGCTTTCTTT.

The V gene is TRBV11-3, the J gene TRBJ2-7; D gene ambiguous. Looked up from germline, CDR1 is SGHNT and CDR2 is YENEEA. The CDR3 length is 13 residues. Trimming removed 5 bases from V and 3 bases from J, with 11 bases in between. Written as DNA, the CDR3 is TGTGCCAGCAGCCAGGCTTGGGGCTACGAGCAGTACTTC. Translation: CASSQAWGYEQYF.

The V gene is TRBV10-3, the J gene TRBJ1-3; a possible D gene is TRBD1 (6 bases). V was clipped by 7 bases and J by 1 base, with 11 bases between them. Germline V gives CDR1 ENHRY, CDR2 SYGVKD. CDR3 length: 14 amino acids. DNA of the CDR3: TGTGCCATCAACACAGGGTCTTCTGGAAACACCATATATTTT. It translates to CAINTGSSGNTIYF.

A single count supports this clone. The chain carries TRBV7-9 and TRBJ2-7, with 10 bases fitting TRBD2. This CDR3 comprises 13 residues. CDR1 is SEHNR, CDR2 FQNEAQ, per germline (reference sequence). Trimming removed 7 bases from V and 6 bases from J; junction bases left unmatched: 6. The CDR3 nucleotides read TGTGCCAGCATCCTACTAGCGGGAACCGAGCAGTACTTC. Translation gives CASILLAGTEQYF.

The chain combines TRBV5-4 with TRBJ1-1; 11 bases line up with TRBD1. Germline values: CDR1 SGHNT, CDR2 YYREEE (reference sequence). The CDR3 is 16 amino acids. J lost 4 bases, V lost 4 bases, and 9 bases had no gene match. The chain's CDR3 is CASSRTGGAAGTEAFF. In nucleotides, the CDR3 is TGTGCCAGCAGCCGGACAGGGGGCGCAGCGGGCACTGAAGCTTTCTTT. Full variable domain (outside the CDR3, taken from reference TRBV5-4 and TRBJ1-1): ETGVTQSPTHLIKTRGQQVTLRCSSQSGHNTVSWYQQALGQGPQFIFQYYREEENGRGNFPPRFSGLQFPNYSSELNVNALELDDSALYLCASSRTGGAAGTEAFFGQGTRLTVV.

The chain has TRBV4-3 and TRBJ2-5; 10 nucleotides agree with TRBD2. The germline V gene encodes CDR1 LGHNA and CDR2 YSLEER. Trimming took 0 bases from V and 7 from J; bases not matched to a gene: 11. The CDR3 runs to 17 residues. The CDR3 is CASSQDGPSGGSGTQYF. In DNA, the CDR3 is TGCGCCAGCAGCCAAGATGGCCCTAGCGGGGGATCCGGGACCCAGTACTTC.

The CDR3 protein is CASSLGQRVSSYEQYF. CDR3 in DNA: TGTGCCAGCAGCTTAGGACAGAGAGTTAGCTCCTACGAGCAGTACTTC. The V gene is TRBV11-2, the J gene TRBJ2-7; weak D call: TRBD1 (5 bases). V was pared by 1 base and J by 0 bases, with 13 bases between. This CDR3 has 16 amino acids. CDR1 and CDR2 (germline): SGHAT, FQNNGV.

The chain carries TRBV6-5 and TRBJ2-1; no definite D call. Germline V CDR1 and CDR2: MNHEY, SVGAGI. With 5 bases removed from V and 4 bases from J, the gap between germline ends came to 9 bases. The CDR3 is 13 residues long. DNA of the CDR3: TGTGCCAGCAGTCAGGACCCATACAATGAGCAGTTCTTC. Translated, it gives CASSQDPYNEQFF.

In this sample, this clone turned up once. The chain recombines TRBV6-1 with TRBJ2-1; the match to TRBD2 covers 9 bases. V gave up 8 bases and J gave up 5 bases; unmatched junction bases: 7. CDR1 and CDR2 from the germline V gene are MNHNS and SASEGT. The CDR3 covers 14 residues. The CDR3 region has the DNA TGTGCCAGCGGCGGGGGGGACTTCCACAATGAGCAGTTCTTC. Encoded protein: CASGGGDFHNEQFF.

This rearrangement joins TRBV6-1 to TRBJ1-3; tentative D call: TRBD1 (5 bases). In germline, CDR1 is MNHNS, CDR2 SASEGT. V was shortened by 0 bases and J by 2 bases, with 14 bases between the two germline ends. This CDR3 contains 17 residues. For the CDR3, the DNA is TGTGCCAGCAGTGAAGCCTTCGTAGTGGGGGCTGGAAACACCATATATTTT. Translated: CASSEAFVVGAGNTIYF.

This CDR3 reads CASSPTNYGYTF. For the CDR3, the DNA is TGTGCCAGCAGCCCCACCAACTATGGCTACACCTTC. The chain joins TRBV7-2 to TRBJ1-2, with D uncertain. Trimming removed 5 bases from V and 2 bases from J, with 6 bases in between. Germline CDR1 reads SGHTA; CDR2 reads FQGNSA. This CDR3 has 12 amino acids.

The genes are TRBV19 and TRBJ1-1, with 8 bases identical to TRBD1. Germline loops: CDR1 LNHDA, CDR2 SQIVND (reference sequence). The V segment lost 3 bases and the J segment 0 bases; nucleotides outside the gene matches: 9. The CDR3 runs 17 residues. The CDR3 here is CASSIGAAGGLNTEAFF. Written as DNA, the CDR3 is TGTGCCAGTAGTATTGGGGCGGCAGGGGGCTTGAACACTGAAGCTTTCTTT.

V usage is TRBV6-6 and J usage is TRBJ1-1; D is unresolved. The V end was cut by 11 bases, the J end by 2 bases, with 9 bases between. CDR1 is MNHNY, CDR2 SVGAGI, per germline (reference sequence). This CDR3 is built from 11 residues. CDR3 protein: CAVYLNTEAFF. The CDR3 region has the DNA TGTGCCGTGTATCTAAACACTGAAGCTTTCTTT.